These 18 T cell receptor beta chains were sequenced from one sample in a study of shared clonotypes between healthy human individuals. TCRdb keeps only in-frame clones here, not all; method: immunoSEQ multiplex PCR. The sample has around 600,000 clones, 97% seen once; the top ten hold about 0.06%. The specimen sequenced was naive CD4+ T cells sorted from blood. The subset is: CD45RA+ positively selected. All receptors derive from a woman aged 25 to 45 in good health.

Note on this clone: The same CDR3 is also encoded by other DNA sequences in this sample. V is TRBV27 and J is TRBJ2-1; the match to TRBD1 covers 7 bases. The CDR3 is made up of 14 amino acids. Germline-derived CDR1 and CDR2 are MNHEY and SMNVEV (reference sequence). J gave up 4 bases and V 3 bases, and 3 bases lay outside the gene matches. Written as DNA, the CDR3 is TGTGCCAGCAGTTTTGGGACAGCGTACAATGAGCAGTTCTTC. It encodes CASSFGTAYNEQFF.

The DNA of the CDR3 is TGTGCCAGCAGCGTAGGACTGACCGATCGGGGGCTGAACTACGAGCAGTACTTC. It encodes CASSVGLTDRGLNYEQYF. This chain links TRBV9 with TRBJ2-7; TRBD1 or TRBD2 may be the D gene (6 bases each). Trimming left V 0 bases short and J 3 bases short, with 22 bases between. The germline CDR1 and CDR2 sequences are SGDLS and YYNGEE. This CDR3 is built from 18 residues.

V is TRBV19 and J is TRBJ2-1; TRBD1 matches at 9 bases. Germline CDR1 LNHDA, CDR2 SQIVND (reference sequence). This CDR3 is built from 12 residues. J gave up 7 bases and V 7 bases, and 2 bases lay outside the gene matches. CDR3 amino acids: CASTTGGNEQFF. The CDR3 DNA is TGTGCCAGTACGACAGGGGGTAATGAGCAGTTCTTC.

The chain's CDR3 is CASSYVGNNQPQHF. DNA of the CDR3: TGTGCCAGCAGTTACGTTGGGAACAATCAGCCCCAGCATTTT. The rearrangement joins TRBV28 to TRBJ1-5; unclear D gene. CDR3 length equals 14 residues. The V gene's germline CDR1 is MDHEN and CDR2 SYDVKM. Trimming removed 4 bases from V and 3 bases from J, with 10 bases in between.

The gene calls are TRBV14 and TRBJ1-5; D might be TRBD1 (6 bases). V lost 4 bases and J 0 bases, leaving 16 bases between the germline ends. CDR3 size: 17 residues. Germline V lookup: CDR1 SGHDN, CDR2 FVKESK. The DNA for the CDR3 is TGTGCCAGCAGCCGGGAGGACAGAAGTTATAGCAATCAGCCCCAGCATTTT. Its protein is CASSREDRSYSNQPQHF. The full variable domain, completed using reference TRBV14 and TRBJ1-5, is EAGVTQFPSHSVIEKGQTVTLRCDPISGHDNLYWYRRVMGKEIKFLLHFVKESKQDESGMPNNRFLAERTGGTYSTLKVQPAELEDSGVYFCASSREDRSYSNQPQHFGDGTRLSIL.

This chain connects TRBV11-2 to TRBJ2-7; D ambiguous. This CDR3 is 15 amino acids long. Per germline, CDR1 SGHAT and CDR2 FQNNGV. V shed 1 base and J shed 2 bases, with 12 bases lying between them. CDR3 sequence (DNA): TGTGCCAGCAGCTTAGTCGTTAGCCGACCCTACGAGCAGTACTTC. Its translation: CASSLVVSRPYEQYF.

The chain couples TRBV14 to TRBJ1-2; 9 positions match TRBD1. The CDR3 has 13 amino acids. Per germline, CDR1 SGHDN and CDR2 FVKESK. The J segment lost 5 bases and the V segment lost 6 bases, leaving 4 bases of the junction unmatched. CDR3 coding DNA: TGTGCCAGCAGTCGAGGACAGGGGTATGGCTACACCTTC. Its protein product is CASSRGQGYGYTF.

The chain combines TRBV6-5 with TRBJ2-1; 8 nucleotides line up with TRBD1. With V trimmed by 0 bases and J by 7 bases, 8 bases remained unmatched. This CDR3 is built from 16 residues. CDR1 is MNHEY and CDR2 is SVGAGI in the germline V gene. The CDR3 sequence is CASSYSSRTGKNEQFF. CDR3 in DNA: TGTGCCAGCAGTTACTCTTCTAGGACAGGGAAGAATGAGCAGTTCTTC.

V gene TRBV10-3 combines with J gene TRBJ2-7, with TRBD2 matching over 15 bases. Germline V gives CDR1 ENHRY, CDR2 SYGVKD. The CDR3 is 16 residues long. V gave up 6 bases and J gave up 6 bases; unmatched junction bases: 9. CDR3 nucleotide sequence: TGTGCCATCAGCCCCTGGACTAGCGGGAGGGCCGGCGAGCAGTACTTC. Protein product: CAISPWTSGRAGEQYF.

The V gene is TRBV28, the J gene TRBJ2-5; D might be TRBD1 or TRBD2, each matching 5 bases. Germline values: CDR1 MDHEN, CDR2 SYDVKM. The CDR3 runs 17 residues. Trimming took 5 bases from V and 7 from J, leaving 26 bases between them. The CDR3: CASSPTFLRAVGATQYF. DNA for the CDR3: TGTGCCAGCAGTCCCACCTTCCTGCGGGCTGTAGGGGCGACCCAGTACTTC.

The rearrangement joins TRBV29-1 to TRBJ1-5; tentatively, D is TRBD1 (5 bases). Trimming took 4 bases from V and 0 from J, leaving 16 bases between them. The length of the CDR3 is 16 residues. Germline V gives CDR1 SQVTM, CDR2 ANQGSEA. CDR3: CSVGGAGTDSNQPQHF. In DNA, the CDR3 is TGCAGCGTTGGTGGGGCAGGGACCGATAGCAATCAGCCCCAGCATTTT.

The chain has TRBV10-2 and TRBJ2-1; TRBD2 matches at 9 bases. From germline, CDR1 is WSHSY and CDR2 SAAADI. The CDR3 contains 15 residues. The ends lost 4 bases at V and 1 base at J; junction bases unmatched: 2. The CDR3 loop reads CASSAAGGSYNEQFF. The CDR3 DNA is TGCGCCAGCAGTGCAGCGGGAGGTTCCTACAATGAGCAGTTCTTC.

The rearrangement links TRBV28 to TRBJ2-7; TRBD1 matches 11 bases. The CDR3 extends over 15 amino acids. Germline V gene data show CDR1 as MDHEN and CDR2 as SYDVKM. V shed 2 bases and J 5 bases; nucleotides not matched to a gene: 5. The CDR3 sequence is CASSLGTGGIHEQYF. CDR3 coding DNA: TGTGCCAGCAGTTTAGGGACAGGGGGTATCCACGAGCAGTACTTC. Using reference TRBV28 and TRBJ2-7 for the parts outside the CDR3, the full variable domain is DVKVTQSSRYLVKRTGEKVFLECVQDMDHENMFWYRQDPGLGLRLIYFSYDVKMKEKGDIPEGYSVSREKKERFSLILESASTNQTSMYLCASSLGTGGIHEQYFGPGTRLTVT.

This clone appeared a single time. CDR3 sequence (DNA): TGTGCCAGCAGCCAATCCCCAGGGGGGAACACTGAAGCTTTCTTT. Protein: CASSQSPGGNTEAFF. V and J are TRBV16 and TRBJ1-1; TRBD1 aligns across 7 bases. Germline V gives CDR1 KGHSY, CDR2 FQNENV. Trimming removed 0 bases from V and 1 base from J; junction bases left unmatched: 2. This CDR3 is built from 15 residues.

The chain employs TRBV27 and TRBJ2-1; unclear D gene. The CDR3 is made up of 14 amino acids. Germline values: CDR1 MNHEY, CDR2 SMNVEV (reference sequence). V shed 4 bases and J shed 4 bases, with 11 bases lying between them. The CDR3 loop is CASSSGSRYNEQFF. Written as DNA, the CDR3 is TGTGCCAGCAGTTCGGGTAGCAGATACAATGAGCAGTTCTTC.

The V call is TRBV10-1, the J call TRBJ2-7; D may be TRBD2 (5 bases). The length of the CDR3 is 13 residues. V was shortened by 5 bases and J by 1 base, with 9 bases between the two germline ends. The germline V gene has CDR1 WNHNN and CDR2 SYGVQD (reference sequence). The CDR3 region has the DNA TGCGCCAGCAGTTTGACGGGGTCCTACGAGCAGTACTTC. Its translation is CASSLTGSYEQYF.

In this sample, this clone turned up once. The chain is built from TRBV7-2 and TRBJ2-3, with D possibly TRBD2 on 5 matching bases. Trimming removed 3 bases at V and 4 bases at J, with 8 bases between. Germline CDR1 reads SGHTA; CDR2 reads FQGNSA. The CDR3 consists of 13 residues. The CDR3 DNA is TGTGCCAGCAGCTTCCTAGCCCCAGATACGCAGTATTTT. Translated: CASSFLAPDTQYF.

CDR3 protein: CAISPDRELQETQYF. Here the CDR3 DNA reads TGTGCCATCAGTCCTGACCGGGAGTTACAAGAGACCCAGTACTTC. The chain has TRBV10-3 and TRBJ2-5, with D tentatively TRBD2 (6 bases). Trimming left V 5 bases short and J 2 bases short, with 15 bases between. Germline CDR1 reads ENHRY; CDR2 reads SYGVKD. CDR3 length: 15 amino acids.